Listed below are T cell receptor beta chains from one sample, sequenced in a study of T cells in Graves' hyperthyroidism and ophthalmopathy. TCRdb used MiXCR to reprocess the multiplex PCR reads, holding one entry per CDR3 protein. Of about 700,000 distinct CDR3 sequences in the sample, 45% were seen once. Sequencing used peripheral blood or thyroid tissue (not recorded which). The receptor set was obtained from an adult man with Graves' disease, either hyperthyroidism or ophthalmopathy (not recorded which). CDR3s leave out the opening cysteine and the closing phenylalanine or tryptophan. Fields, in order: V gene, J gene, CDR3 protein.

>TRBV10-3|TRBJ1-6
AISDSVDNSPLH
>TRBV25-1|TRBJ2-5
ASQRGDRQETQY
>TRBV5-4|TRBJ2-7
ASSSPTSGGYEQY
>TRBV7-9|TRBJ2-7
ASSHSTSGRADIDYEQY
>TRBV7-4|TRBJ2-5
ASSLDPAGRKETQY
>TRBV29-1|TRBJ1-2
SVETGGQYGYT
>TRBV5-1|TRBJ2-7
ASSLAPGTGSSYEQY
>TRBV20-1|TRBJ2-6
SALRRVSSGANVLT
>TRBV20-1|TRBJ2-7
SASTGGRRGEQY
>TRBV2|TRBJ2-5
ASSENTGGETRY
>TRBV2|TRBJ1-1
ASPRITEAF
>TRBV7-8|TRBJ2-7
ASSLGGTPYGQY